A selection of T cell receptor beta chains follows, all from one sample in a study of blood T cell repertoires in COVID-19. Sequenced by immunoSEQ multiplex PCR; TCRdb stores in-frame clones only, minus some. The table includes 200,000 to 300,000 clones, roughly 83% detected once. Input material: peripheral blood. These receptors were collected from a man aged 40-49 years with acute or convalescent COVID-19. CDR3s include the opening cysteine and the closing phenylalanine or tryptophan. The order of the fields is V gene, CDR3 length, J gene, D gene, clone size, CDR3 DNA, CDR3 protein. D genes are given only for firm matches. Clone size, where shown, is once, few, many, or a class for clones that have expanded.

TRBV5-6,16,TRBJ2-6,TRBD1,once,TGTGCCAGCAGCCAGCTACAGGGGCCTGGGGCCAACGTCCTGACTTTC,CASSQLQGPGANVLTF
TRBV19,13,TRBJ1-2,TRBD1,.,TGTGCCAGTACAAACAGGGGGCGCGGTGGCTACACCTTC,CASTNRGRGGYTF
TRBV6-2/TRBV6-3,14,TRBJ2-1,TRBD1,.,TGTGCCAGCAGTTACTTCACAGGGGTCAATGAGCAGTTCTTC,CASSYFTGVNEQFF
TRBV20-1,15,TRBJ1-1,TRBD1,.,TGCAGTGCTAGTCGGGACAGCCTAAGGAACACTGAAGCTTTCTTT,CSASRDSLRNTEAFF
TRBV5-1,14,TRBJ2-7,TRBD1,.,TGCGCCAGCAGCTCCGGGACAGGGGACTACGAGCAGTACTTC,CASSSGTGDYEQYF
TRBV18,17,TRBJ1-6,.,.,TGTGCCAGCTCACCACTCGACGGCCCCGGGAGGGATTCACCCCTCCACTTT,CASSPLDGPGRDSPLHF
TRBV7-9,14,TRBJ2-7,TRBD1,.,TGTGCCGGAAGCCCCGCCGGGACAGGGACCGAGCAGTACTTC,CAGSPAGTGTEQYF
TRBV14,15,TRBJ1-1,.,.,TGTGCCAGCAGCCAAGACGGGTGGTCGTACACTGAAGCTTTCTTT,CASSQDGWSYTEAFF
TRBV6-5,14,TRBJ1-1,.,.,TGTGCCAGCAGTTACAGTTCGGCAGCGGAGGAAGCTTTCTTT,CASSYSSAAEEAFF
TRBV28,15,TRBJ1-4,TRBD1,.,TGTGCCAGCAGAACCTCAGGGGGCTCGAATGAAAAACTGTTTTTT,CASRTSGGSNEKLFF
TRBV3-1/TRBV3-2,13,TRBJ2-7,.,.,TGTGCCAGCACCCCGGCAGGGAACTACGAGCAGTACTTC,CASTPAGNYEQYF
TRBV7-9,12,TRBJ1-3,.,.,TGTGCCAGCAGTACTACTGGAAACACCATATATTTT,CASSTTGNTIYF
TRBV18,17,TRBJ2-1,TRBD2,.,TGTGCCAGCTCATCAGCTCCGGGACTAGCGGGAGCAGGTGAGCAGTTCTTC,CASSSAPGLAGAGEQFF
TRBV30,16,TRBJ1-4,TRBD1,few,TGTGCCTGGAGTGGGCACAGGGGGCAAGGGGATGAAAAACTGTTTTTT,CAWSGHRGQGDEKLFF
TRBV20-1,14,TRBJ2-1,TRBD1,few,TGCAGTGCTAGTGGACAGGGAGATTTCAATGAGCAGTTCTTC,CSASGQGDFNEQFF
TRBV27,14,TRBJ1-2,TRBD1,.,TGTGCCAGCAGTCGGACGGGACAGGGGTATGGCTACACCTTC,CASSRTGQGYGYTF
TRBV6-2/TRBV6-3,15,TRBJ1-2,TRBD1,.,TGTGCCAGCAGTCAATCTCCGGGACAGGGTCGAGGCTACACCTTC,CASSQSPGQGRGYTF
TRBV19,13,TRBJ1-2,.,.,TGTGCCAGTAGTATCTCAGGGAACTATGGCTACACCTTC,CASSISGNYGYTF
TRBV12-5,18,TRBJ2-3,TRBD2,.,TGTGCTAGTGGTTTGGTACGTGGTAGCGGGGCTAGCACAGATACGCAGTATTTT,CASGLVRGSGASTDTQYF
TRBV4-3,15,TRBJ1-4,.,.,TGCGCCAGCAGCCAAGGTCCGGGGAATTCTGAAAAACTGTTTTTT,CASSQGPGNSEKLFF